A single TCR beta chain is shown here with its context. The CDR3 is 14 amino acids. The junction had 3 bases not matched to a gene; V was cut back by 3 bases and J by 3 bases. The germline V gene encodes CDR1 MGHRA and CDR2 YSYEKL. Method: immunoSEQ multiplex PCR; TCRdb's copy keeps in-frame clones and lacks some. The sample shows about 250,000 clones, 70% to 90% of them seen only once. This specimen comes from a study of blood T cell repertoires in COVID-19. Study-wide context: Spain, Italy and the United States supplied samples that represented acute and convalescent COVID-19. T cells, B-cell-depleted T cells, or PBMCs supplied cDNA or gDNA.

Those who participated ranged in age from roughly 18 to 100 years and resided in about two dozen US areas. Donors were grouped by their self-reported clinical history. The sequencing input was PBMCs or T cells enriched from blood (not recorded which). The chain employs TRBV4-1 and TRBJ2-7; the match to TRBD1 covers 9 bases. The sequence derives from a man aged 40-55 years who had recovered from COVID-19. This CDR3 reads CASSQATGGYEQYF. As DNA, the CDR3 is TGCGCCAGCAGCCAGGCGACAGGGGGCTACGAGCAGTACTTC.